This T cell receptor (beta chain) emerged from a study of molecular identifiers for immune sequencing clone quantification. In this sample, this clonotype turned up a few times. Its antigen is as yet unknown. The CDR3 contains 15 residues. The germline V gene encodes CDR1 SGDLS and CDR2 YYNGEE. The V end lost 0 bases, the J end lost 6 bases, and 16 bases lay between the germline ends. Study results and limitations: Spiked Jurkat TCR RNA from one cell was reportedly detectable among 950,000 to 1,000,000 naive cells. Effector cells kept over 98% of their molecules in clones above 20 RNA copies, while naive cells kept under 1% there.

Preparation of naive CD8 libraries involved roughly 19,000 to 1,100,000 sorted cells and 10%, 30% or 50% RNA. TCRdb re-analysed the PCR reads in MiXCR, keeping a single row per CDR3 protein. The table lists under 600,000 distinct CDR3 sequences, about a fifth of them singletons. The V call is TRBV9, the J call TRBJ2-7, with D possibly being TRBD1 (6 bases). The specimen sequenced was naive CD8+ T cells from blood, with Jurkat cell RNA spiked in. Specified subset: FACS-sorted CD8+CD4-CCR7+CD45RA+ naive T cells. This sequence was found in a human donor in good health. Some libraries in this study had Jurkat cell RNA spiked in. CDR3 bases: TGTGCCAGCAGCGTAGCTTCAGGGGAAATGCGCGAGCAGTACTTC. Residues: CASSVASGEMREQYF.